This T cell receptor (beta chain) was observed in a study of graft-versus-host responses after intestinal transplantation. Profiling relied on immunoSEQ multiplex PCR, and the TCRdb table lists in-frame clones only, not all of them. The table records roughly 36,000 clones, around 96% of them present only once. This clone was recorded once. Its antigen is not identified. This receptor was taken from a human donor who was the organ donor for an intestinal transplant. Source: unstimulated CD8+ T cells sorted from spleen or lymph node cells, taken before transplant.

This chain's CDR3 is CASSSLLRGSTEAFF. CDR3 coding DNA: TGTGCCAGCAGCTCCCTACTGAGGGGATCCACTGAAGCTTTCTTT. The chain joins TRBV11-2 to TRBJ1-1, with D perhaps TRBD1 (5 bases). Trimming cost V 4 bases and J 4 bases, with 16 bases left between them. Germline assignment: CDR1 SGHAT and CDR2 FQNNGV. The CDR3 contains 15 residues.